These T cell receptor beta chains were read from a single sample in a study of T-cell memory formation after mild COVID-19. TCRdb analysed the 5' RACE reads with MiXCR anew, one entry per CDR3 protein. The profile covers 450,000 to 650,000 distinct CDR3 sequences, with about 20% appearing a single time and roughly 8.3% taken by the ten largest. The sequencing sample was made of PBMCs or a T cell subset sorted from them (not recorded which). The receptors shown here come from an adult woman who had mild COVID-19 (a few samples of this study predate the infection). Cell type and time point are not known. CDR3s include the opening cysteine and the closing phenylalanine or tryptophan. Fields, in order: clone size, D gene, V gene, J gene, CDR3 protein, CDR3 DNA. A D gene is named only where the DNA matches it firmly. The size entry is marked missing in some rows and otherwise reads once, few, many or a size class.

few	TRBD2	TRBV20-1	TRBJ2-1	CSARPSGLAGGSQFF	TGCAGTGCTAGGCCCTCGGGACTAGCGGGAGGTTCGCAGTTCTTC
-	-	TRBV19	TRBJ1-1	CASSAGNEWNTEAFF	TGTGCCAGTAGTGCAGGGAATGAGTGGAACACTGAAGCTTTCTTT
-	-	TRBV24-1	TRBJ2-1	CATSDSYEQFF	TGTGCCACCAGTGATTCGTATGAGCAGTTCTTC
-	TRBD2	TRBV20-1	TRBJ2-1	CSVASGVYNEQFF	TGCAGTGTAGCTAGCGGGGTCTACAATGAGCAGTTCTTC
-	-	TRBV27	TRBJ1-2	CASSSDGDLYYGYTF	TGTGCCAGCAGTTCAGACGGAGACCTTTACTATGGCTACACCTTC
-	-	TRBV6-5	TRBJ1-3	CASKNVDTIYF	TGTGCCAGCAAGAACGTGGACACCATATATTTT
-	-	TRBV6-5	TRBJ2-5	CASRRRAQETQYF	TGTGCCAGCCGACGTCGGGCCCAAGAGACCCAGTACTTC
-	TRBD1	TRBV12-3/TRBV12-4	TRBJ1-5	CASTLKGAGQPQHF	TGTGCCAGCACCCTTAAGGGGGCTGGTCAGCCCCAGCATTTT
few	TRBD1	TRBV27	TRBJ2-1	CASISGRGGLHNEQFF	TGTGCCAGCATAAGTGGTCGAGGGGGCTTGCACAATGAGCAGTTCTTC
few	TRBD2	TRBV19	TRBJ2-6	CASQLGRAGANVLTF	TGTGCCAGTCAACTAGGGAGGGCCGGGGCCAACGTCCTGACTTTC
-	-	TRBV10-3	TRBJ2-3	CAISESDGATFTDTQYF	TGTGCCATCAGTGAGTCGGACGGAGCTACCTTCACAGATACGCAGTATTTT
few	TRBD2	TRBV15	TRBJ2-1	CATSRGSGAGGPYNEQFF	TGTGCCACCAGCAGAGGGTCTGGAGCGGGGGGACCCTACAATGAGCAGTTCTTC
few	-	TRBV7-9	TRBJ2-7	CATRLGGHEQYF	TGTGCCACCCGACTTGGGGGCCACGAGCAGTACTTC
-	-	TRBV30	TRBJ1-2	CAWSVFSGASGYTF	TGTGCCTGGAGTGTATTTTCGGGGGCGAGCGGCTACACCTTC
few	-	TRBV5-6	TRBJ2-3	CASSLDRVDTQYF	TGTGCCAGCAGCTTGGACAGGGTGGATACGCAGTATTTT
-	TRBD2	TRBV6-1	TRBJ2-1	CASSDYLGGGASIEQFF	TGTGCCAGCAGTGACTATTTAGGCGGGGGGGCCAGCATTGAGCAGTTCTTC
many	-	TRBV14	TRBJ1-1	CASGVGTEAFF	TGTGCTTCGGGGGTCGGGACTGAAGCTTTCTTT
few	TRBD1	TRBV28	TRBJ2-7	CASRDPPGQTNYEQYF	TGTGCCAGCAGGGACCCGCCGGGACAGACGAACTACGAGCAGTACTTC
few	TRBD1	TRBV27	TRBJ2-5	CASSHTGTGLLQETQYF	TGTGCCAGCAGTCATACTGGGACAGGGCTCCTCCAAGAGACCCAGTACTTC
-	-	TRBV20-1	TRBJ2-4	CSARATVKNIQYF	TGCAGTGCTAGAGCCACCGTGAAAAACATTCAGTACTTC
few	TRBD1	TRBV15	TRBJ1-5	CATKTGQGSYQPQHF	TGTGCCACCAAGACGGGACAGGGGAGTTATCAGCCCCAGCATTTT
-	-	TRBV7-2	TRBJ1-3	CASSFRQITSGNTIYF	TGTGCCAGCAGCTTTCGACAGATAACGTCTGGAAACACCATATATTTT
-	TRBD1	TRBV20-1	TRBJ1-1	CSARDGTVNTEAFF	TGCAGTGCTAGAGACGGGACAGTGAACACTGAAGCTTTCTTT
-	-	TRBV7-8	TRBJ1-1	CASSRKQNSAETEAFF	TGTGCCAGCAGCCGCAAGCAAAATTCCGCTGAGACTGAAGCTTTCTTT
-	TRBD1	TRBV20-1	TRBJ1-1	CSARDLTGALGETEAFF	TGCAGTGCTAGAGATTTGACAGGGGCCCTTGGTGAGACTGAAGCTTTCTTT
many	TRBD2	TRBV5-1	TRBJ2-7	CASSGGLAGGPYEQYF	TGCGCCAGCAGCGGGGGACTAGCGGGAGGGCCTTACGAGCAGTACTTC
-	TRBD2	TRBV7-3	TRBJ2-3	CASSLYGRTTDTQYF	TGTGCCAGCAGCTTGTACGGGAGGACGACAGATACGCAGTATTTT
-	TRBD2	TRBV20-1	TRBJ2-5	CSASRWDGGNQETQYF	TGCAGTGCTAGCCGTTGGGACGGGGGGAATCAAGAGACCCAGTACTTC
few	-	TRBV10-3	TRBJ2-7	CAISESKAGVYEQYF	TGTGCCATCAGTGAGTCGAAGGCTGGAGTCTACGAGCAGTACTTC
-	TRBD2	TRBV4-2	TRBJ2-1	CASSRDVTSGMDNEQFF	TGTGCCAGCAGCCGAGACGTGACTAGCGGGATGGACAATGAGCAGTTCTTC
-	-	TRBV11-1	TRBJ2-3	CASSDRTDTDTQYF	TGTGCCAGCAGCGATCGGACAGACACAGATACGCAGTATTTT
-	TRBD1	TRBV11-2	TRBJ1-2	CASSSLTGARANYGYTF	TGTGCCAGCAGCTCGCTGACAGGGGCTAGGGCTAACTATGGCTACACCTTC
-	-	TRBV4-1	TRBJ1-2	CASSQAKSYGYTF	TGCGCCAGCAGCCAAGCTAAGAGCTATGGCTACACCTTC
few	-	TRBV20-1	TRBJ2-1	CSAFPMGSSYNEQFF	TGCAGTGCTTTCCCTATGGGCTCATCCTACAATGAGCAGTTCTTC
many	-	TRBV7-3	TRBJ2-1	CASSLTSSTYYNEQFF	TGTGCCAGCAGCTTAACTAGCTCTACCTACTACAATGAGCAGTTCTTC
-	-	TRBV12-3/TRBV12-4	TRBJ1-5	CASSSFDLREPQHF	TGTGCCAGCAGTTCATTCGACCTGCGAGAGCCCCAGCATTTT
-	-	TRBV19	TRBJ1-2	CASSAQTANYGYTF	TGTGCCAGTAGTGCCCAGACAGCTAACTATGGCTACACCTTC
-	TRBD1	TRBV24-1	TRBJ1-5	CATTIRGGRVDQPQHF	TGTGCCACCACAATCCGAGGGGGCAGGGTGGATCAGCCCCAGCATTTT
few	-	TRBV7-7	TRBJ2-2	CASSLLWQGPNTGELFF	TGTGCCAGCAGCTTATTATGGCAGGGACCGAACACCGGGGAGCTGTTTTTT
few	TRBD1	TRBV6-1	TRBJ1-4	CASSGDRGSEKLFF	TGTGCCAGCAGTGGCGACAGGGGGAGTGAAAAACTGTTTTTT
-	-	TRBV7-9	TRBJ1-2	CASSLAGSMDGYTF	TGTGCCAGCAGCTTAGCGGGTTCCATGGATGGCTACACCTTC
-	-	TRBV27	TRBJ2-7	CASAGGSGTYEQYF	TGTGCCAGCGCCGGTGGGAGCGGTACCTACGAGCAGTACTTC
few	-	TRBV5-5	TRBJ2-7	CASSLFGASPYEQYF	TGTGCCAGCAGCTTGTTCGGGGCCTCCCCCTACGAGCAGTACTTC
few	-	TRBV29-1	TRBJ2-1	CSVEWLLSYNEQFF	TGCAGCGTTGAATGGCTACTCTCCTACAATGAGCAGTTCTTC
-	TRBD2	TRBV12-3/TRBV12-4	TRBJ2-1	CAGGREGHNEQFF	TGTGCCGGGGGGCGGGAGGGCCACAATGAGCAGTTCTTC
-	TRBD2	TRBV9	TRBJ2-1	CASSLTGLAGLNEQFF	TGTGCCAGCAGCTTGACAGGACTAGCGGGGCTCAATGAGCAGTTCTTC
few	-	TRBV5-1	TRBJ1-2	CASSLAPGEYGYTF	TGCGCCAGCAGCCTGGCCCCCGGGGAGTATGGCTACACCTTC
few	TRBD2	TRBV7-9	TRBJ2-7	CASSLGGGISYEQYF	TGTGCCAGCAGCTTAGGCGGGGGGATCTCCTACGAGCAGTACTTC